The following is a T cell receptor beta chain sequence with its context. The record originates from a study of blood T cell repertoires in COVID-19. Study-level information: Sites across the United States, Italy and Spain contributed samples from acute and convalescent COVID-19. T cells, B-cell-depleted T cells, or PBMCs provided the cDNA or gDNA that served as material.

As handled by the study authors: Reference gene primer amplification in the assay estimated nucleated cell counts. Using immunoSEQ multiplex PCR, the repertoire was profiled, and TCRdb retains in-frame clones only, with some absent. V, J and clone size derive from that table, while D and trimming were established from the DNA sequence. This table has around 84,000 clones, around nine tenths appearing once. Germline V gene sequence: CDR1 LGHNA, CDR2 YNFKEQ. V lost 0 bases to trimming and J lost 2 bases, with 7 bases between them. The CDR3 is 14 residues long. This sequence joins TRBV4-2 and TRBJ1-1; D not resolved. What was sequenced was peripheral blood. The clonotype comes from a man in his fifties with active COVID-19. CDR3: CASSQDVRNTEAFF. CDR3 nucleotide sequence: TGTGCCAGCAGCCAAGATGTCAGAAACACTGAAGCTTTCTTT.